The 26 T cell receptor beta chains given below trace back to one sample, sequenced in a study of CD8+CD57+ T cells in acquired aplastic anemia. Patients picked for sequencing had shown CD8+CD57+ cell expansion detected by flow cytometry. It was genomic DNA that served as the template for profiling TCR beta VDJ and CDR3. From the reads, TCRdb called clonotypes with MiXCR, one entry per CDR3 protein. The profile shows about 200,000 distinct CDR3 sequences, almost 50% of them singletons. Sequences were obtained from sorted CD4+, CD8+, or CD8+CD57+ T cells (not recorded which) from PBMCs. These receptors originate from a human donor with aplastic anemia.

Here the CDR3 reads CSASNRGSSNYGYTF. The CDR3, as DNA: TGCAGTGCCAGTAATCGGGGGTCCAGTAACTATGGCTACACCTTC. V and J are TRBV20-1 and TRBJ1-2; tentatively, D is TRBD1 (5 bases). CDR3 length: 15 amino acids. Trimming pared 6 bases from V and 1 base from J, leaving 18 bases between. Germline V gene data show CDR1 as DFQATT and CDR2 as SNEGSKA (reference sequence).

The chain recombines TRBV15 with TRBJ2-3, with TRBD2 matching 13 bases. The CDR3 has 17 amino acids. The ends lost 0 bases at V and 11 bases at J; junction bases unmatched: 11. The germline V gene encodes CDR1 LNHNV and CDR2 YYDKDF (reference sequence). CDR3 in amino acids: CATSRDVTSGRAVEQYF. In nucleotides, the CDR3 is TGTGCCACCAGCAGAGATGTAACTAGCGGGAGGGCCGTCGAGCAGTATTTT.

This clonotype was found many times. The J gene is TRBJ2-1, the V gene TRBV12-3 or TRBV12-4; D not certain. CDR3 size: 12 residues. The V end lost 3 bases, the J end lost 12 bases, and 12 bases lay between the germline ends. CDR3 in amino acids: CASSFSLAAQFF. The CDR3 region has the DNA TGTGCCAGCAGTTTCTCCCTTGCGGCGCAGTTCTTC.

The chain carries TRBV2 and TRBJ2-7; no definite D call. The germline CDR1 and CDR2 sequences are SNHLY and FYNNEI. Trimming shortened V by 3 bases and J by 9 bases, and 12 bases separated the two germline ends. The CDR3 has 12 residues. The DNA of the CDR3 is TGTGCCAGCAGTGACGACTTGTGGGGGCAGTACTTC. It encodes CASSDDLWGQYF.

In its sample, this clonotype was seen many times. The chain has TRBV29-1 and TRBJ2-7; TRBD2 matches 7 bases. The junction had 7 bases not matched to a gene; V was cut back by 5 bases and J by 3 bases. CDR1 is SQVTM, CDR2 ANQGSEA, per germline. The CDR3 runs 13 residues. CDR3 bases: TGCAGCGTTCGGACCGGGGGGTTCTACGAGCAGTACTTC. Translating it yields CSVRTGGFYEQYF.

This clonotype was detected a few times. A single base separates this from a much larger clone, so it may be a read error. The chain has TRBV6-2 or TRBV6-3 and TRBJ1-6; tentative D call: TRBD1 (6 bases). Trimming stripped 11 bases from V and 10 bases from J, with 15 bases between. The germline gives CDR1 MNHEY, CDR2 SVGEGT. CDR3 length: 12 amino acids. The CDR3 DNA sequence: TGTGCCGGCGAAGGTCAGGGGTCACCCCTCCACTTT. Its translation: CAGEGQGSPLHF.

This clonotype was observed at least ten times. In DNA, the CDR3 is TGTGCCAGCTCACCACAGGACGGAAACACTGAAGCTTTCTTT. This codes for CASSPQDGNTEAFF. The chain uses TRBV18 and TRBJ1-1, with no clear D. The CDR3 runs 14 residues. The germline CDR1 and CDR2 sequences are KGHSH and LQKENI. Trimming removed 1 base at V and 2 bases at J, with 8 bases between.

This clonotype was seen at least ten times. The genes are TRBV19 and TRBJ2-6, with 7 bases aligning to TRBD1. V shed 8 bases and J 0 bases; nucleotides not matched to a gene: 10. Germline CDR1 LNHDA, CDR2 SQIVND (reference sequence). The CDR3 runs to 17 residues. CDR3 sequence: CASSRTGPSSGANVLTF. CDR3 DNA: TGTGCCAGTTCTAGGACAGGTCCTAGCTCTGGGGCCAACGTCCTGACTTTC.

This clonotype was counted at least ten times. The chain uses TRBV11-3 and TRBJ2-1; D perhaps matches TRBD2 (5 bases). Trimming removed 4 bases from V and 3 bases from J, with 13 bases in between. Looked up from germline, CDR1 is SGHNT and CDR2 is YENEEA. The CDR3 contains 15 residues. CDR3: CASSSGAAFYNEQFF. The CDR3 nucleotides read TGTGCCAGCAGCTCCGGAGCGGCCTTCTACAATGAGCAGTTCTTC. Full variable domain (rest looked up from reference TRBV11-3 and TRBJ2-1): EAGVVQSPRYKIIEKKQPVAFWCNPISGHNTLYWYLQNLGQGPELLIRYENEEAVDDSQLPKDRFSAERLKGVDSTLKIQPAELGDSAVYLCASSSGAAFYNEQFFGPGTRLTVL.

This clonotype occurred many times. The chain couples TRBV4-1 to TRBJ1-1, with D maybe TRBD1 (5 bases). Trimming shortened V by 3 bases and J by 0 bases, and 14 bases separated the two germline ends. Germline V gives CDR1 MGHRA, CDR2 YSYEKL. This CDR3 is built from 16 residues. The CDR3: CASSHVGTGMNTEAFF. The CDR3 bases are TGCGCCAGCAGCCATGTGGGGACCGGAATGAACACTGAAGCTTTCTTT.

This clonotype was counted a single time. This chain joins TRBV5-1 and TRBJ2-3; 7 bases are shared with TRBD2. The CDR3 sequence is 15 residues long. The V and J ends lost 7 bases and 2 bases, in that order; junction bases with no gene match: 10. Germline CDR1 SGHRS, CDR2 YFSETQ. The chain's CDR3 is CASGPSGGDTDTQYF. DNA of the CDR3: TGCGCCAGCGGACCATCGGGGGGAGACACAGATACGCAGTATTTT.

This clonotype has at least ten counts. The rearrangement links TRBV6-1 to TRBJ1-5; maybe TRBD1 (5 bases). The germline V and J ends were trimmed by 0 bases and 3 bases, with 12 bases remaining between them. The germline CDR1 and CDR2 sequences are MNHNS and SASEGT. The CDR3 sequence is 16 residues long. CDR3 sequence reads: CASSEASNRYNQPQHF. The CDR3 DNA follows: TGTGCCAGCAGTGAAGCAAGCAACAGGTACAATCAGCCCCAGCATTTT.

This chain links TRBV6-9 with TRBJ2-3; the match to TRBD2 covers 10 bases. In germline, CDR1 is MNHGY, CDR2 SVAAGI. V trimming: 6 bases; J trimming: 6 bases; junction bases outside the gene matches: 9. This CDR3 region has 15 residues. CDR3 sequence: CASSLLERGGDTQYF. In nucleotides, the CDR3 is TGTGCCAGCAGCCTTTTAGAGCGGGGGGGGGATACGCAGTATTTT.

J is TRBJ2-1 and V is TRBV7-9, with 10 positions matching TRBD2. The CDR3 spans 15 residues. V gave up 5 bases and J gave up 4 bases; unmatched junction bases: 5. Germline V CDR1 and CDR2: SEHNR, FQNEAQ (reference sequence). The CDR3 here is CASSVTSGVYNEQFF. The CDR3 DNA reads TGTGCCAGCAGCGTTACTAGCGGGGTTTACAATGAGCAGTTCTTC.

This clonotype was seen at least ten times. This sequence may be a read error, since a much larger clone differs from it by one base. The V call is TRBV10-3, the J call TRBJ2-3; 8 nucleotides align to TRBD2. There are 15 residues in the CDR3. Germline CDR1 ENHRY, CDR2 SYGVKD. The CDR3 nucleotides read TGTGCCATCAGTGAACAGCGGGGGAGCACAGATACGCAGTGTTTT. It specifies CAISEQRGSTDTQCF.

This clonotype was observed a handful of times. V is TRBV19 and J is TRBJ2-7, with 11 bases that match TRBD2. The germline gives CDR1 LNHDA, CDR2 SQIVND (reference sequence). The CDR3 totals 14 residues. With 5 bases clipped from V and 4 bases from J, the junction kept 4 bases outside the gene matches. CDR3 nucleotide sequence: TGTGCCAGTAGTCTGGGACTAGCGGCATACGAGCAGTACTTC. This codes for CASSLGLAAYEQYF.

This clonotype showed up many times. The rearrangement links TRBV20-1 to TRBJ2-3; 9 nucleotides agree with TRBD2. Trimming removed 1 base from V and 4 bases from J; junction bases left unmatched: 9. This CDR3 is 16 amino acids long. CDR1 and CDR2 (germline): DFQATT, SNEGSKA (reference sequence). The CDR3 DNA reads as TGCAGTGCTAGAGCCCGGGCTAGCGGGACCTCAGATACGCAGTATTTT. Its translation: CSARARASGTSDTQYF.

This clonotype was recorded at least ten times. The genes are TRBV11-2 and TRBJ2-2; D is unclear. The length of the CDR3 is 14 residues. V was trimmed by 1 base and J by 1 base, leaving 4 bases between them. Germline CDR1 and CDR2: SGHAT and FQNNGV. For the CDR3, the DNA is TGTGCCAGCAGCTTAGTAGGGAACACCGGGGAGCTGTTTTTT. It encodes CASSLVGNTGELFF.

V and J are TRBV19 and TRBJ1-1, with D hard to call. The CDR3 length is 13 residues. CDR1 is LNHDA and CDR2 is SQIVND in the germline V gene (reference sequence). The V end was cut by 1 base, the J end by 10 bases, with 13 bases between. CDR3 region: CASSIAGEGRAFF. CDR3 DNA sequence: TGTGCCAGTAGTATAGCTGGGGAGGGAAGAGCTTTCTTT.

The chain couples TRBV19 to TRBJ2-1; a possible D gene is TRBD2 (6 bases). Trimming pared 5 bases from V and 9 bases from J, leaving 17 bases between. Per germline, CDR1 LNHDA and CDR2 SQIVND (reference sequence). This CDR3 is 14 amino acids long. The CDR3 DNA follows: TGTGCCAGTAGTCCCCACCCCGTGGGGGGTGAGCAGTTCTTC. Protein product: CASSPHPVGGEQFF.

In nucleotides, the CDR3 is TGTGCCAGTAGTATCGGGGAGGGGACAGGGGAGCGCAGTCAGCCCCAGCATTTT. This codes for CASSIGEGTGERSQPQHF. J is TRBJ1-5 and V is TRBV19, with TRBD1 identical over 10 bases. The CDR3 runs 18 residues. The germline V gene encodes CDR1 LNHDA and CDR2 SQIVND (reference sequence). V trimming: 3 bases; J trimming: 6 bases; junction bases outside the gene matches: 14.

Comments on this clonotype: A much larger clone lies one base from this, so it may be a read error. The chain recombines TRBV12-3 or TRBV12-4 with TRBJ2-1; 9 nucleotides line up with TRBD1. V shed 6 bases, J shed 8 bases, and the junction held 11 bases outside the gene matches. This CDR3 spans 15 amino acids. The CDR3 protein is CASRPGTGSGDEQFF. CDR3 coding DNA: TGTGCCAGCAGACCCGGGACAGGGAGCGGAGATGAGCAGTTCTTC.

This clonotype came up many times. The rearrangement joins TRBV5-1 to TRBJ2-2, with a tentative D call TRBD2 (6 bases). V was clipped by 4 bases and J by 4 bases, with 8 bases between them. The CDR3 spans 13 residues. CDR1 is SGHRS and CDR2 is YFSETQ in the germline V gene. This CDR3 reads CASSPGVTGELFF. The CDR3 region has the DNA TGCGCCAGCAGCCCGGGGGTCACCGGGGAGCTGTTTTTT.

In its sample, this clonotype was seen many times. This chain joins TRBV10-3 and TRBJ2-1; 11 bases fit TRBD2. V was pared by 0 bases and J by 9 bases, with 4 bases of the junction left unmatched. The germline gives CDR1 ENHRY, CDR2 SYGVKD. This CDR3 contains 15 residues. Here the CDR3 DNA reads TGTGCCATCAGTGAGTCGGTAGCGGGGGGGCGTGAGCAGTTCTTC. It codes for CAISESVAGGREQFF.

The chain joins TRBV2 to TRBJ1-5; 12 nucleotides align to TRBD1. V was pared by 1 base and J by 4 bases, with 5 bases of the junction left unmatched. Germline V CDR1 and CDR2: SNHLY, FYNNEI. The CDR3 is 17 residues long. The CDR3 DNA reads as TGTGCCAGCAGTGAAGTGGGACAGGGGGCGGAAAATCAGCCCCAGCATTTT. As protein: CASSEVGQGAENQPQHF.

This clonotype was seen more than once but under ten times. The chain combines TRBV19 with TRBJ2-7, with D possibly matching TRBD2 (6 bases). With 0 bases removed from V and 7 bases from J, the gap between germline ends came to 16 bases. The CDR3 extends over 15 amino acids. Germline loops: CDR1 LNHDA, CDR2 SQIVND (reference sequence). CDR3 in DNA: TGTGCCAGTAGTATAGAATACGGAACGGGGGAAGAGCAGTACTTC. Protein product: CASSIEYGTGEEQYF.